This TCR beta chain originates from a study of T cell clonality in common variable immunodeficiency. The CDR3 spans 15 residues. The germline V gene encodes CDR1 SGHVS and CDR2 FNYEAQ. V lost 7 bases to trimming and J lost 9 bases, with 19 bases between them. Produced via immunoSEQ multiplex PCR; TCRdb's table is partial and in-frame only. This repertoire holds 35,000 to 50,000 clones, and none appear only once. The table lists this clone with many counts. The sequenced fragment ends 3 residues before the CDR3 boundary, so the rest is inferred from the germline J gene. Other DNA variants within this sample encode the same CDR3.

This sequence was found in a person between 18 and 75 years old in good health. The sequenced sample was peripheral blood mononuclear cells. V and J are TRBV7-6 and TRBJ1-6; the D gene is possibly TRBD1 (5 bases). The chain's CDR3 is CASTPAGGTSSPLHF. Partial CDR3 DNA: TGTGCCAGCACCCCCGCGGGGGGTACTAGTTCACCC.